This T cell receptor beta chain is drawn from a study of shared clonotypes between healthy human individuals. Study results and caveats: Clonotypes which were not shared had lower generation probabilities than clonotypes that all four donors shared.

Measured with immunoSEQ multiplex PCR; TCRdb has only the in-frame clones, and not every one. The data contain around 2.5 million clones, 93% of them singletons. To note about this clone: Its antigen is still unknown.

With 3 bases removed from V and 4 bases from J, the gap between germline ends came to 13 bases. This CDR3 region has 14 residues. The V gene's germline CDR1 is MDHEN and CDR2 SYDVKM. The origin of this receptor is a man between 18 and 35 years old in good health. Some clones in this sample may be carry-over from other donors' samples. V and J are TRBV28 and TRBJ2-7, with D perhaps matching TRBD1 (6 bases). The sample was naive CD4+ T cells from PBMCs. Subset in this sample: CD45RA+ positively selected. The CDR3 nucleotides are TGTGCCAGCAGTTTTCAGGGGTATATATACGAGCAGTACTTC. It translates to CASSFQGYIYEQYF.